One sample yielded the 4 T cell receptor beta chains listed below, sequenced in a study of T cell changes during pregnancy in multiple sclerosis. Profiling relied on immunoSEQ multiplex PCR, and the TCRdb table lists in-frame clones only, not all of them. The table has about 75,000 clones, about 90% seen once. The specimen comprised CD4+ T cells from peripheral blood mononuclear cells, sampled before pregnancy. All receptors come from a female donor with multiple sclerosis, enrolled in a pregnancy study.

The chain uses TRBV6-1 and TRBJ2-7; unclear D gene. V was pared by 7 bases and J by 3 bases, with 16 bases between. CDR3 length equals 14 residues. From germline, CDR1 is MNHNS and CDR2 SASEGT. The CDR3 region is CASTFPGLNYEQYF. The DNA of the CDR3 is TGTGCCAGCACCTTCCCGGGTTTGAACTACGAGCAGTACTTC.

This chain joins TRBV5-6 and TRBJ2-3, with 12 bases identical to TRBD2. Germline CDR1 SGHDT, CDR2 YYEEEE. V lost 1 base to trimming and J lost 1 base; unmatched junction nucleotides: 10. The CDR3 covers 19 residues. CDR3 protein: CASSLILAGGPSGTDTQYF. The DNA of the CDR3 is TGTGCCAGCAGCTTGATCCTAGCGGGGGGGCCCTCTGGCACAGATACGCAGTATTTT.

This clone was seen a single time. This chain connects TRBV18 to TRBJ1-1; D might be TRBD1 (5 bases). This CDR3 has 13 amino acids. Germline assignment: CDR1 KGHSH and CDR2 LQKENI. With 7 bases removed from V and 1 base from J, the gap between germline ends came to 10 bases. CDR3 amino acids: CASLGQKNTEAFF. Here the CDR3 DNA reads TGTGCCAGCTTAGGACAAAAGAACACTGAAGCTTTCTTT.

This clone occurred once. The V and J genes are TRBV15 and TRBJ2-1; D gene uncertain. Germline V gene sequence: CDR1 LNHNV, CDR2 YYDKDF (reference sequence). V was shortened by 0 bases and J by 9 bases, with 9 bases between the two germline ends. The CDR3 runs 13 residues. CDR3 DNA: TGTGCCACCAGCAGAGACATCGGTAGTGAGCAGTTCTTC. The encoded protein is CATSRDIGSEQFF. The full variable domain, in which reference TRBV15 and TRBJ2-1 provide the parts outside the CDR3, is DAMVIQNPRYQVTQFGKPVTLSCSQTLNHNVMYWYQQKSSQAPKLLFHYYDKDFNNEADTPDNFQSRRPNTSFCFLDIRSPGLGDTAMYLCATSRDIGSEQFFGPGTRLTVL.